The present T cell receptor beta chain was sequenced within a study of vaccination and CD4 T cells after COVID-19. This clonotype showed up just a few times. Its matching antigen is unknown. Germline V CDR1 and CDR2: SEHNR, FQNEAQ (reference sequence). The CDR3 loop spans 17 amino acids. J was trimmed by 5 bases and V by 4 bases; bases with no gene match: 14. Regarding treatment: approximately 11-day PBMC culture with coronavirus spike peptide pools or control peptides (ViraFEST assay). At the Johns Hopkins FTIC core, DNA taken from cultured CD4+ T cells was sequenced by way of the Oncomine TCR Beta short-read assay. TCRdb called the PCR reads again in MiXCR, with one record for every CDR3 protein. The repertoire includes about 2,700 distinct CDR3 sequences, 20% to 25% of them detected once, and around a quarter sits in the top ten.

This clonotype originated in a human donor who had recovered from COVID-19. The sequenced sample was CD4+ T cells from blood, cultured in vitro. The genes are TRBV7-9 and TRBJ1-1, with TRBD1 identical over 9 bases. This CDR3 is CASSSTGGAAFRTEAFF. DNA of the CDR3: TGTGCCAGCAGCTCCACAGGGGGCGCAGCGTTTCGTACTGAAGCTTTCTTT.